This TCR beta chain came from a study of shared clonotypes between healthy human individuals (dated by TCRdb to 2019 to 2021). Regarding the study in general: The cohort comprised two women and a few men aged 18 to 49 years. Per donor, three plates each were used for CD4 naive and CD4 memory, two for CD8 naive, and one for CD8 memory. To estimate repertoire size and how much clonotypes are shared between individuals, the study performed deep sequencing of blood TCR repertoires from a handful of healthy adults. Libraries were prepared and TCR repertoires were sequenced by different laboratories using diverse techniques, in order to increase sequencing depth and limit assay-specific biases. Per donor, leukapheresis produced somewhere between about 0.8 and 9 billion PBMCs.

Remarks on this clone: It lacks a known antigen. The input lacks base qualities; no much larger clone sits a single base away.

CDR1 and CDR2 (SGHTA, FQGTGA) derive from the germline V gene. Unmatched junction bases come to 6, with V trimmed by 5 bases and J by 5 bases. The CDR3 numbers 16 residues from cysteine through phenylalanine. Left in the record is the CDR3 DNA by itself, 48 bases read in frame from the first base. Study-wide conclusions, independent of this receptor: The small number of donors limited the genetic and exposure-history diversity represented. Naive subsets generally had larger estimated clonotype richness than memory subsets. Based on pairwise subsampling, the degree of clonotype sharing among donors was expected to be affected by sequencing depth. Incomplete sequencing was indicated by rarefaction of sorted-subset datasets, despite the large sequencing depth. Sharing across several donors was observed for approximately 4.6% of naive CD4, about 3.2% of naive CD8, 2% to 2.5% of memory CD4, and less than 0.45% of memory CD8 clonotypes. Sampling was restricted to blood, and TCR repertoires in tissues likely differ from the TCR repertoires found in blood. Clonotypes shared by all four sorted-subset donors showed higher generation probabilities than non-shared clonotypes.

CD8 naive samples were CD45RO-negative cells positively selected for CCR7, giving a CD45RA+CCR7+ population that excluded TemRA cells. The donors were healthy, HIV-negative adults who had no recently reported acute infections or vaccinations. Only Caucasian adults living in Nashville, Tennessee, USA were represented among the donors. Blood was obtained by leukapheresis, after which PBMCs were separated by Ficoll-Histopaque density gradient centrifugation and cryopreserved in liquid nitrogen vapor phase. Analytical flow cytometry was used to check the purity and quantity of each magnetically sorted T cell population. From each sorted fraction, genomic DNA was isolated and quantified by UV absorbance on a Nanodrop 2000c. Using the deep immunoSEQ assay, TCR CDR3 regions were amplified from genomic DNA by multiplex PCR. Genomic DNA extracted from each cell subset was distributed evenly over all wells of several immunoSEQ 96-well plates, and each plate served as one replicate. For sorted subsets, around 200 ng genomic DNA, equal to 30,000 to 35,000 T cell genomes, was loaded into each replicate PCR. Purified libraries were quantified with a Qubit 3.0 fluorometer, sized on a Bioanalyzer 2100, and re-quantified with the KAPA Library Quantification kit. Each immunoSEQ 96-well plate was sequenced on its own single-read 150-cycle Illumina NextSeq 550 flow cell. From the authors' description of their analysis: Because the immunoSEQ output held only junctional sequences and lacked quality scores, the filtering could not match the filtering applied to full-length reads. Sequences were annotated with PyIR, a Python wrapper for IgBLAST v1.9, and V/J genes and CDR3 were assigned using IMGT germline references. Reads with weak V/J assignments (E-value above 1e-6), missing CDR3, stop codons, out-of-frame junctions, or ambiguous translated residues were removed. V3J clonotypes were defined as sequences sharing the same inferred V gene, J gene, and CDR3 amino acid sequence. The percentage overlap between two repertoires was calculated by dividing the number of shared unique clonotypes by the size of the smaller repertoire. Richness of each repertoire was evaluated using RTK rarefaction, the Chao1 estimator, and Recon v2.1 estimates of unobserved clonotypes. Generation probabilities for all TCRbeta clonotypes obtained by the gDNA method from several donors were computed using OLGA. What TCRdb holds here is the immuneACCESS table cut down to in-frame rearrangements. Part of the clones is not present; checked against another copy, under half of the missing clones reflect an unresolved V gene, and the others are unexplained. From that table come the V and J calls and clone size; the DNA was used to work out D and trimming. For this sample there are around 2.1 million clones; roughly 91% appear just once. The ten largest clonotypes hold approximately 1.7% of the sample.

The chain is encoded by TRBV7-3 joined to TRBJ2-5; TRBD2 matches 15 bases in the middle. Sequences were obtained from naive CD8+ T cells from PBMCs. The cell subset or site label for this specimen denotes: CD45RA+CCR7+. The clonotype was recovered from a young man in good health. Some clones in this sample may be carry-over from other donors' samples. The sequenced DNA: TGTGCCAGCAGCCATGGACTAGCGGGAGGGCGTGAGACCCAGTACTTC. Its translation is CASSHGLAGGRETQYF.